The 16 T cell receptor beta chains listed next were all sequenced from one sample in a study of cytomegalovirus exposure and HLA in healthy donors. The PCR had 60 Vbeta and 13 Jbeta primers. Libraries were prepared by immunoSEQ multiplex PCR; TCRdb keeps only in-frame clonotypes and omits some of them. The data hold approximately 100,000 clones, with around 80% observed a single time. The specimen sequenced was PBMCs. The source is a woman aged 40 to 55 in good health and CMV-seronegative.

The chain links TRBV9 to TRBJ2-1; 7 bases align to TRBD2. Germline V lookup: CDR1 SGDLS, CDR2 YYNGEE. The trim removed 0 bases at V and 7 bases at J, leaving 7 bases unmatched. The length of the CDR3 is 15 residues. In DNA, the CDR3 is TGTGCCAGCAGCGTAGACCCCCTAGCGGTGAATGAGCAGTTCTTC. Translation: CASSVDPLAVNEQFF.

This clone occurred a few times. The J gene is TRBJ1-1, the V gene TRBV5-5; the D is unclear. V gave up 2 bases and J gave up 0 bases, with 8 bases separating them. Germline assignment: CDR1 SGHKS and CDR2 YYEKEE (reference sequence). This CDR3 region has 14 residues. CDR3 region: CASSFHSMNTEAFF. In DNA, the CDR3 is TGTGCCAGCAGCTTCCACAGCATGAACACTGAAGCTTTCTTT.

The chain joins TRBV11-2 to TRBJ1-5; 10 nucleotides line up with TRBD1. Germline lookup yields CDR1 SGHAT and CDR2 FQNNGV. J was trimmed by 2 bases and V by 6 bases; bases with no gene match: 13. This CDR3 is built from 18 residues. The CDR3 here is CASRFDRGPLIRNQPQHF. The CDR3 nucleotides read TGTGCCAGCAGATTCGACAGGGGGCCCCTTATCCGCAATCAGCCCCAGCATTTT.

The V gene is TRBV4-1, the J gene TRBJ1-2; perhaps TRBD1 as D (6 bases). Germline V lookup: CDR1 MGHRA, CDR2 YSYEKL. V was pared by 4 bases and J by 4 bases, with 16 bases between. The CDR3 has 15 residues. The CDR3 sequence: CASSPGQGSAYGYTF. CDR3 DNA sequence: TGCGCCAGCAGCCCGGGACAAGGGTCTGCCTATGGCTACACCTTC.

V gene TRBV4-3 combines with J gene TRBJ2-3; 10 nucleotides align to TRBD2. Germline V gene lookup returns CDR1 LGHNA and CDR2 YSLEER. This CDR3 comprises 15 residues. The junction had 1 base not matched to a gene; V was cut back by 0 bases and J by 4 bases. CDR3 region: CASSQDTSGADTQYF. The DNA for the CDR3 is TGCGCCAGCAGCCAAGATACTAGCGGGGCAGATACGCAGTATTTT.

This sequence joins TRBV18 and TRBJ2-7, with TRBD1 identical over 11 bases. Germline values: CDR1 KGHSH, CDR2 LQKENI. The CDR3 has 15 residues. V lost 6 bases, J lost 4 bases, and 8 bases stayed unmatched. The CDR3 sequence is CASSRDRGTTYEQYF. The CDR3 DNA reads TGTGCCAGCTCCCGGGACAGGGGGACTACTTACGAGCAGTACTTC.

The V call is TRBV19, the J call TRBJ2-7; possibly TRBD2 for D (6 bases). The CDR3 is made up of 15 amino acids. The V gene's germline CDR1 is LNHDA and CDR2 SQIVND (reference sequence). With 5 bases removed from V and 1 base from J, the gap between germline ends came to 15 bases. The CDR3, as DNA: TGTGCCAGTAGTTCCGGGACTGGGGGGTCCTACGAGCAGTACTTC. Amino acid sequence: CASSSGTGGSYEQYF. Using reference TRBV19 and TRBJ2-7 for the parts outside the CDR3, the full variable domain is DGGITQSPKYLFRKEGQNVTLSCEQNLNHDAMYWYRQDPGQGLRLIYYSQIVNDFQKGDIAEGYSVSREKKESFPLTVTSAQKNPTAFYLCASSSGTGGSYEQYFGPGTRLTVT.

The sample holds one count of this clone. In DNA, the CDR3 is TGTGCCATCGGACAGGGAACCCCCGACACCGGGGAGCTGTTTTTT. Translation gives CAIGQGTPDTGELFF. The chain recombines TRBV10-3 with TRBJ2-2, with 8 positions matching TRBD1. Trimming took 8 bases from V and 3 from J; bases not matched to a gene: 8. Germline V gene data show CDR1 as ENHRY and CDR2 as SYGVKD. The CDR3 totals 15 residues.

The chain employs TRBV6-5 and TRBJ2-1; 7 nucleotides align to TRBD2. The CDR3 has 16 amino acids. Germline CDR1 MNHEY, CDR2 SVGAGI. V shed 0 bases and J 0 bases; nucleotides not matched to a gene: 2. The CDR3 is CASSYSRGSSYNEQFF. In nucleotides, the CDR3 is TGTGCCAGCAGTTACTCTCGCGGGAGCTCCTACAATGAGCAGTTCTTC.

This clone has just one count. The chain carries TRBV14 and TRBJ1-2; D is unresolved. Trimming shortened V by 4 bases and J by 4 bases, and 10 bases separated the two germline ends. Germline CDR1 reads SGHDN; CDR2 reads FVKESK. The CDR3 loop spans 13 amino acids. Here the CDR3 reads CASSPLIFYGYTF. In DNA, the CDR3 is TGTGCCAGCAGCCCACTGATCTTCTATGGCTACACCTTC.

The V gene is TRBV28, the J gene TRBJ2-7; TRBD1 matches at 9 bases. Germline CDR1 MDHEN, CDR2 SYDVKM. The junction had 9 bases not matched to a gene; V was cut back by 6 bases and J by 3 bases. The CDR3 runs to 15 residues. The CDR3 DNA follows: TGTGCCAGCAGCACTCAGACAGGGGGGAACTACGAGCAGTACTTC. This encodes CASSTQTGGNYEQYF.

This clone has just one count. The CDR3 loop is CASSLWSTAYSNQPQHF. Written as DNA, the CDR3 is TGTGCCAGCAGCTTGTGGTCCACAGCTTATAGCAATCAGCCCCAGCATTTT. The rearrangement joins TRBV5-6 to TRBJ1-5; D unclear. The CDR3 has 17 residues. V was trimmed by 1 base and J by 0 bases, leaving 14 bases between them. Germline assignment: CDR1 SGHDT and CDR2 YYEEEE.

V is TRBV9 and J is TRBJ1-5, with D unresolved. The CDR3 loop spans 15 amino acids. In germline, CDR1 is SGDLS, CDR2 YYNGEE. V shed 4 bases and J shed 5 bases, with 16 bases lying between them. The CDR3 protein is CASSPFPSVDQPQHF. As DNA, the CDR3 is TGTGCCAGCAGCCCGTTTCCGTCGGTGGATCAGCCCCAGCATTTT.

The genes are TRBV6-1 and TRBJ1-2; D unresolved. Germline lookup yields CDR1 MNHNS and CDR2 SASEGT. This CDR3 contains 14 residues. Trimming took 0 bases from V and 7 from J, leaving 12 bases between them. The CDR3 is CASSEARGISGYTF. The DNA for the CDR3 is TGTGCCAGCAGTGAAGCAAGAGGGATCAGTGGCTACACCTTC.

The chain combines TRBV10-3 with TRBJ2-3; no definite D call. CDR3 length: 13 amino acids. Germline V gene lookup returns CDR1 ENHRY and CDR2 SYGVKD. Trimming removed 5 bases from V and 0 bases from J, with 6 bases in between. CDR3 DNA: TGTGCCATCAGTTTACAGAGCACAGATACGCAGTATTTT. Its protein product is CAISLQSTDTQYF.

The chain has TRBV28 and TRBJ1-5, with 10 bases fitting TRBD1. CDR1 is MDHEN, CDR2 SYDVKM, per germline. The V and J ends lost 3 bases and 5 bases, in that order; junction bases with no gene match: 7. The CDR3 loop spans 16 amino acids. Here the CDR3 DNA reads TGTGCCAGCAGTTTGCCCGGGACAGGGGTCGATCAGCCCCAGCATTTT. Translation: CASSLPGTGVDQPQHF.